This entry is about one T cell receptor beta chain. The antigen it recognizes is unknown. One base away there is no much larger clone; base qualities are not given. The source of the sample is a study of OX40 agonist ivuxolimab in advanced cancers. Concerning the study at large: The costimulatory receptor OX40 (CD134) was targeted by ivuxolimab, a fully human IgG2 agonistic monoclonal antibody. In the dose-escalation cohort, roughly 80% of patients were male, and the mean age was approximately 64 years, with a range of about 23 to 85. The purpose of peripheral TCRbeta sequencing was to test whether ivuxolimab changed TCR sequence diversity and led to clonal T-cell expansion. The paper covers the monotherapy dose-escalation part of the phase I ivuxolimab trial, which included N ≈ 50 patients. Partial responses occurred in three dose-escalation patients, of whom one had hepatocellular carcinoma and two had cutaneous melanoma. Patients were allowed to have had prior anti-PD-1, anti-PD-L1 or anti-CTLA-4 therapy, and approximately 41% of the dose-escalation patients had previously received checkpoint inhibitors. Intravenous ivuxolimab was administered to patients every 2 weeks at six dose levels: 0.01, 0.1, 0.3, 1.5, 3 and 10 mg/kg. Of the approximately 54 patients in dose escalation, around 19 had hepatocellular carcinoma, around 15 had melanoma, 9 had renal cell carcinoma and 9 had head and neck cancer.

The paper's findings and limits, for the study overall: Low levels of normalized T-cell clonal expansion were also seen in some patients who did not respond. At doses of 0.1 to 3.0 mg/kg, clonal expansion of both CD4+ and CD8+ blood T cells was observed from baseline to week 6. The antigen specificity of the clonally expanded peripheral T cells was not determined. In the 0.1-3.0 mg/kg groups, partial responders were among the patients with the lowest normalized peripheral clonal expansion, particularly in CD8+ T cells. After ivuxolimab, expanded clones were on average more numerous among CD8+ T cells than among CD4+ T cells.

Genomic DNA was isolated from the sorted cells so that the TCRbeta CDR3 region could be sequenced. The immunoSEQ Assay was used for sequencing of TCRbeta CDR3 regions. The table comes from immuneACCESS by way of TCRdb, which keeps in-frame sequences with V and J called. Part of the clones is missing from these tables; in studies checked, under half for an unresolved V gene and the rest for unknown reasons. This sample holds about 70,000 clones; 92% were observed only once. The ten largest account for 6.5% to 8.5% of the sample. Patients with a history of autoimmune disease or receiving systemic immunosuppression were excluded from the trial. In every dose cohort, peripheral blood was drawn for TCR sequencing at baseline, cycle 4 day 1, and cycle 7 day 1. Samples came from an open-label, multicenter, first-in-human phase I dose-escalation trial of ivuxolimab. Adults with locally advanced or metastatic melanoma, renal cell, hepatocellular, or head and neck squamous cell carcinoma were enrolled in the trial. Before TCR sequencing, CD4+ T cells and CD8+ T cells from peripheral blood were sorted into separate populations.

The CDR3 holds 16 amino acids from the cysteine to the phenylalanine. The entry retains the CDR3 DNA only, 48 bases that are in frame from base 1. V loses 4 bases, J loses 2 bases, and the germline ends lie 16 bases apart. Taken from the germline V gene, the CDR1 and CDR2 loops are SGHAT and FQNNGV. This sequence was found in an adult with an advanced solid tumor such as melanoma, head and neck, liver or kidney cancer. The material was CD4+ or CD8+ T cells sorted from blood, obtained in a trial of the OX40 agonist ivuxolimab. The chain employs TRBV11-2 and TRBJ2-3; the D segment could be TRBD1, given 6 matching bases. The DNA is TGTGCCAGCAGCTCCTTCCCGAAGGGGGTCACAGATACGCAGTATTTT. Translated, it gives CASSSFPKGVTDTQYF. The full variable domain, with segments outside the CDR3 supplied by the reference TRBV11-2 and TRBJ2-3 proteins, appears as EAGVAQSPRYKIIEKRQSVAFWCNPISGHATLYWYQQILGQGPKLLIQFQNNGVVDDSQLPKDRFSAERLKGVDSTLKIQPAKLEDSAVYLCASSSFPKGVTDTQYFGPGTRLTVL.